This is a list of T cell receptor beta chains from one sample in a study of blood T cell repertoires in COVID-19. Sequencing was performed with immunoSEQ multiplex PCR; in TCRdb, only in-frame clones are kept and a portion is missing. The table records a few hundred thousand clones, 87% of them present only once. The sample was peripheral blood. These receptors were obtained from a man aged 18 to 29 with active or convalescent COVID-19. Each CDR3 is given with its conserved first and last residue. The D gene is left open where the match is weak. Clone sizes are given selectively: once, few, many, or a class where the clone is expanded.

j_call | clone_size | v_call | d_call | cdr3_aa | cdr3_nt
TRBJ2-1 | . | TRBV7-3 | . | CASSLRRGNNEQFF | TGTGCCAGCAGCCTTCGTCGGGGGAACAATGAGCAGTTCTTC
TRBJ1-5 | . | TRBV2 | . | CASTLGGYHQPQHF | TGTGCCAGTACCCTTGGGGGCTATCATCAGCCCCAGCATTTT
TRBJ2-7 | . | TRBV6-5 | TRBD1 | CASSPTGDGPYEQYF | TGTGCCAGCAGTCCGACAGGGGATGGGCCCTACGAGCAGTACTTC
TRBJ2-7 | . | TRBV20-1 | . | CSARGGNEQYF | TGCAGTGCCAGGGGAGGGAACGAGCAGTACTTC
TRBJ2-7 | . | TRBV4-1 | TRBD2 | CASSRTSGGHYEQYF | TGCGCCAGCAGTCGGACTAGCGGGGGCCACTACGAGCAGTACTTC
TRBJ2-1 | . | TRBV13 | TRBD2 | CASSLLGGGSYNEQFF | TGTGCCAGCAGCCTCCTGGGGGGGGGCTCCTACAATGAGCAGTTCTTC
TRBJ2-7 | . | TRBV14 | TRBD1 | CASSQDPGQASYEQYF | TGTGCCAGCAGCCAAGATCCGGGACAGGCCTCCTACGAGCAGTACTTC
TRBJ2-3 | . | TRBV14 | . | CASRKQGYGDTQYF | TGTGCCAGCAGAAAACAGGGTTACGGAGATACGCAGTATTTT
TRBJ2-2 | . | TRBV5-5 | TRBD1 | CASRYWDRTTGELFF | TGTGCCAGCAGATATTGGGACAGGACCACCGGGGAGCTGTTTTTT
TRBJ2-7 | . | TRBV7-6 | TRBD1 | CASSRNAGTAYEQYF | TGTGCCAGCAGCAGAAACGCCGGGACAGCTTACGAGCAGTACTTC
TRBJ1-4 | . | TRBV28 | . | CASSLWRGRGVDEKLFF | TGTGCCAGCAGTTTATGGCGGGGAAGGGGCGTCGATGAAAAACTGTTTTTT
TRBJ1-5 | . | TRBV19 | TRBD1 | CASSTRTGLEPQHF | TGTGCCAGTAGTACAAGGACAGGGTTGGAGCCCCAGCATTTT
TRBJ2-1 | . | TRBV10-3 | TRBD2 | CAIGASGPYNEQFF | TGTGCCATCGGGGCTAGCGGGCCCTACAATGAGCAGTTCTTC
TRBJ2-3 | . | TRBV10-1 | TRBD2 | CASSESGNSGSKTDTQYF | TGCGCCAGCAGTGAGTCGGGAAATAGCGGGTCAAAAACAGATACGCAGTATTTT
TRBJ2-3 | . | TRBV5-5 | TRBD2 | CASRKRGGLTDTQYF | TGTGCCAGCAGAAAGCGGGGGGGCCTGACAGATACGCAGTATTTT
TRBJ2-1 | . | TRBV7-9 | TRBD2 | CASSLGLAGGFF | TGTGCCAGCAGCTTAGGACTAGCGGGGGGTTTCTTC
TRBJ2-7 | once | TRBV10-3 | . | CAISELYEQYF | TGTGCCATCAGTGAGCTGTACGAGCAGTACTTC
TRBJ1-3 | . | TRBV7-9 | . | CASSFREGGNTIYF | TGTGCCAGCAGCTTCAGGGAAGGAGGAAACACCATATATTTT
TRBJ1-2 | few | TRBV15 | . | CATSRETGLGYTF | TGTGCCACCAGCAGAGAAACAGGGTTAGGCTACACCTTC
TRBJ1-1 | once | TRBV27 | . | CASSLSGDTEAFF | TGTGCCAGCAGTCTAAGCGGAGACACTGAAGCTTTCTTT
TRBJ2-7 | few | TRBV10-2 | TRBD1 | CASSGDSYSYEQYF | TGCGCCAGCAGTGGGGACAGCTACTCCTACGAGCAGTACTTC
TRBJ1-2 | . | TRBV25-1 | TRBD1 | CASSEGDGRDRGGGYTF | TGTGCCAGCAGTGAAGGTGATGGCCGGGACAGGGGAGGTGGCTACACCTTC
TRBJ2-2 | . | TRBV27 | TRBD1 | CASRVLSTGTNTGELFF | TGTGCCAGCAGAGTTTTGTCGACAGGGACGAACACCGGGGAGCTGTTTTTT
TRBJ2-5 | . | TRBV3-1/TRBV3-2 | . | CAAGSGSIQETQYF | TGTGCCGCTGGGAGCGGGTCGATTCAAGAGACCCAGTACTTC
TRBJ2-7 | . | TRBV24-1 | . | CATSVGTNVVHEQYF | TGTGCCACCAGTGTTGGCACCAATGTCGTCCACGAGCAGTACTTC
TRBJ2-4 | . | TRBV5-5 | . | CASSFGVAKNIQYF | TGTGCCAGCAGCTTCGGGGTAGCCAAAAACATTCAGTACTTC
TRBJ2-3 | . | TRBV19 | TRBD1 | CASSSGRGRLKDTQYF | TGTGCCAGTAGTTCAGGAAGGGGGCGGTTGAAGGATACGCAGTATTTT
TRBJ1-1 | . | TRBV6-6 | . | CASSPLAANTEAFF | TGTGCCAGCAGTCCCTTGGCCGCGAACACTGAAGCTTTCTTT
TRBJ1-1 | . | TRBV10-1 | . | CASSVQMNTEAFF | TGCGCCAGCAGTGTCCAGATGAACACTGAAGCTTTCTTT
TRBJ2-7 | . | TRBV5-4 | TRBD2 | CASSVRLAGSYEQYF | TGTGCCAGCAGCGTCAGACTAGCGGGATCCTACGAGCAGTACTTC
TRBJ1-2 | . | TRBV4-1 | . | CASSQDFRRYGYTF | TGCGCCAGCAGCCAAGATTTCCGGAGGTATGGCTACACCTTC
TRBJ2-7 | . | TRBV29-1 | TRBD1 | CSTMTGSSYEQYF | TGCAGCACGATGACAGGGAGCTCCTACGAGCAGTACTTC
TRBJ2-1 | . | TRBV19 | TRBD2 | CASARYTLAGGYNEQFF | TGTGCCAGTGCCCGCTATACCCTAGCGGGAGGCTACAATGAGCAGTTCTTC
TRBJ1-2 | . | TRBV18 | . | CASSPSGETYYGYTF | TGTGCCAGCTCACCATCGGGGGAGACCTACTATGGCTACACCTTC
TRBJ1-5 | . | TRBV7-6 | . | CASSPGWGVNQPQHF | TGTGCCAGCAGCCCCGGTTGGGGGGTTAATCAGCCCCAGCATTTT
TRBJ1-1 | . | TRBV19 | . | CATSAVTQLNTEAFF | TGTGCCACCTCAGCGGTCACCCAGTTGAACACTGAAGCTTTCTTT
TRBJ2-3 | . | TRBV6-5 | TRBD2 | CASSYYAGTSDTQYF | TGTGCCAGCAGTTACTACGCCGGGACTAGTGATACGCAGTATTTT